The rows below give T cell receptor beta chains drawn from one sample of a study of a mutant IDH1 vaccine in newly diagnosed glioma. Libraries were prepared by immunoSEQ multiplex PCR; TCRdb keeps only in-frame clonotypes and omits some of them. The sample has approximately 92,000 clones, roughly 77% seen once. The source material was PBMCs, sampled from a glioma patient treated with radiotherapy, temozolomide or both. The origin of the receptors is a man aged 35 to 55 with glioma. Both conserved end residues are part of each CDR3. Fields, in order: CDR3 DNA, CDR3 protein, V gene, clone size, J gene, D gene. D genes are given only for firm matches. The listing skips clone size in some rows; elsewhere it reads once, few, many or a size class.

cdr3_nt: TGTGCCTGGAGTGTAGTGGGTAGCGCCTACAATGAGCAGTTCTTC
cdr3_aa: CAWSVVGSAYNEQFF
v_call: TRBV30
clone_size: NA
j_call: TRBJ2-1
d_call: NA

cdr3_nt: TGTGCCAGCAGCTTAGAGGGCAGGGGCCCATCCCAGCCCCAGCATTTT
cdr3_aa: CASSLEGRGPSQPQHF
v_call: TRBV7-9
clone_size: NA
j_call: TRBJ1-5
d_call: NA

cdr3_nt: TGTGCCAGCAGCCGACAGCTACAAGAGACCCAGTACTTC
cdr3_aa: CASSRQLQETQYF
v_call: TRBV28
clone_size: few
j_call: TRBJ2-5
d_call: NA

cdr3_nt: TGTGCCAGCAGCCCCCAGAGGGGGCTGGAGACTGAAGCTTTCTTT
cdr3_aa: CASSPQRGLETEAFF
v_call: TRBV5-4
clone_size: NA
j_call: TRBJ1-1
d_call: TRBD1

cdr3_nt: TGTGCCAGCAGCCTGATGGCTGGGGGGCCCGATGAAGCTTTCTTT
cdr3_aa: CASSLMAGGPDEAFF
v_call: TRBV7-9
clone_size: NA
j_call: TRBJ1-1
d_call: NA

cdr3_nt: TGTGCCAGCAATGTAGGGGCTAGAAAGAGCTCCTACAATGAGCAGTTCTTC
cdr3_aa: CASNVGARKSSYNEQFF
v_call: TRBV21-1
clone_size: NA
j_call: TRBJ2-1
d_call: NA

cdr3_nt: TGCGCCAGCAGCCAAGATAGTGGACCCTACGATGAGCAGTTCTTC
cdr3_aa: CASSQDSGPYDEQFF
v_call: TRBV4-3
clone_size: NA
j_call: TRBJ2-1
d_call: NA

cdr3_nt: TGCGCCAGCAGCTTGGCCGCAGGGCCGGAGACCCAGTACTTC
cdr3_aa: CASSLAAGPETQYF
v_call: TRBV5-1
clone_size: once
j_call: TRBJ2-5
d_call: NA

cdr3_nt: TGTGCCAGCAGCTCCGAGGGATTTCGGGAGCAGTACTTC
cdr3_aa: CASSSEGFREQYF
v_call: TRBV5-4
clone_size: NA
j_call: TRBJ2-7
d_call: NA

cdr3_nt: TGTGCCAGCAGCTTGTCGGGCACAGATACGCAGTATTTT
cdr3_aa: CASSLSGTDTQYF
v_call: TRBV5-6
clone_size: NA
j_call: TRBJ2-3
d_call: NA